This T cell receptor beta chain was captured by sequencing in a study of tissue T cells after allogeneic stem cell transplantation. Points from the study as a whole: Few T cell clones were shared across patients, but motif clusters showed tissue-specific shared signatures. Some tissue clones might be persisting host cells; their alloreactivity or antigen specificity was not determined.

For this clone: Its specificity is not known. The germline and genes are mouse ones. The read ends 1 residue shy of where the CDR3 ends; the end is completed using the germline J gene. Other nucleotide sequences in the sample specify the same CDR3.

Clones were read by immunoSEQ multiplex PCR, and TCRdb kept only the in-frame ones, dropping some. The profile covers approximately 20,000 clones, with roughly two thirds appearing a single time and roughly 0.38% taken by the ten largest. CDR1 is NNHNN, CDR2 SYGAGS, per germline (reference sequence). The CDR3 totals 14 residues. The junction had 1 base not matched to a gene; V was cut back by 0 bases and J by 3 bases. The sequencing sample was made of blood. This clonotype was sampled from a female BALB/c mouse in good health. This mouse strain has H2-d as its MHC haplotype. The chain recombines TRBV13-2 with TRBJ2-5, with TRBD2 identical over 7 bases. CDR3: CASGDALGQDTQYF. The CDR3 DNA, read in part, is TGTGCCAGCGGTGATGCACTGGGGCAAGACACCCAGTAC.